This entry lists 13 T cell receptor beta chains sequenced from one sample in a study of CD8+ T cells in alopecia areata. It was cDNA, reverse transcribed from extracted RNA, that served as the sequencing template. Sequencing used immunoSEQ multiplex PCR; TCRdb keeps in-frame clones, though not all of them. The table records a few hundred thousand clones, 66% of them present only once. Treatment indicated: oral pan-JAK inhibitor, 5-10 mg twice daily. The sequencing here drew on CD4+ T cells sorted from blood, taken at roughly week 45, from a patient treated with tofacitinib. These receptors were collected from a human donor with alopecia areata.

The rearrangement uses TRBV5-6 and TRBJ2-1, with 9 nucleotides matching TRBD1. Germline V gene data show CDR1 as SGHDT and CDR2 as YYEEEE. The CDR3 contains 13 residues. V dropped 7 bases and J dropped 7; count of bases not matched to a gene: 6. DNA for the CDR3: TGTGCCAGCCATACGACAGGGGGGAATGAGCAGTTCTTC. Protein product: CASHTTGGNEQFF.

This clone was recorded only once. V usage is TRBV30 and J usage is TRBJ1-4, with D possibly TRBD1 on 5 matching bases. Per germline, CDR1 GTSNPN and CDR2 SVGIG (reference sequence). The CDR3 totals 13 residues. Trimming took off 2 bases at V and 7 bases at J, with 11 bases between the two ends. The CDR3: CAWSNQGGEKLFF. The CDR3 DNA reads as TGTGCCTGGAGTAATCAGGGAGGTGAAAAACTGTTTTTT.

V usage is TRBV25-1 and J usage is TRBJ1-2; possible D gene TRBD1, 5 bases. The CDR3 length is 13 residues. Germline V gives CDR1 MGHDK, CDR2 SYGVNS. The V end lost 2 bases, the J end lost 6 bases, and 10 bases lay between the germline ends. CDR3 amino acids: CASSEPGTNGYTF. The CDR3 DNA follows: TGTGCCAGCAGTGAACCGGGGACGAATGGCTACACCTTC.

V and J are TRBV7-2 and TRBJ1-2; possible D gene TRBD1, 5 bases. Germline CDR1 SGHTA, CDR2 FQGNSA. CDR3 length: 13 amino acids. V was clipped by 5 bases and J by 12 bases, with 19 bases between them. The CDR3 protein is CASSTPGRAADTF. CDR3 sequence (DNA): TGTGCCAGCAGCACCCCGGGCAGGGCCGCTGACACCTTC.

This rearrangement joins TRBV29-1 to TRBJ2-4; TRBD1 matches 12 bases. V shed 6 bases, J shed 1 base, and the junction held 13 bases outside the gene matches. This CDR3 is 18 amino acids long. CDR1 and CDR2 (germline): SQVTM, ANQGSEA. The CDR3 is CSVLTGQGAGAAKNIQYF. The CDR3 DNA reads TGCAGCGTCCTGACGGGACAGGGGGCGGGGGCCGCCAAAAACATTCAGTACTTC. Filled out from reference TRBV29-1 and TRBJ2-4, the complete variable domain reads SAVISQKPSRDICQRGTSLTIQCQVDSQVTMMFWYRQQPGQSLTLIATANQGSEATYESGFVIDKFPISRPNLTFSTLTVSNMSPEDSSIYLCSVLTGQGAGAAKNIQYFGAGTRLSVL.

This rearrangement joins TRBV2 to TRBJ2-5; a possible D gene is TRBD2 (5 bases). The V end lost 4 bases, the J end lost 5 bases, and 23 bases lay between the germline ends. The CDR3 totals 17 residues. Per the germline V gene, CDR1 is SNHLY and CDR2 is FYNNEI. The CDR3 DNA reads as TGTGCCAGCAGTGGAATCGTGAACCCCGGACTCTGGGAGACCCAGTACTTC. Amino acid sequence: CASSGIVNPGLWETQYF. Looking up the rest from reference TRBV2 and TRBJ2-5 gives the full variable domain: EPEVTQTPSHQVTQMGQEVILRCVPISNHLYFYWYRQILGQKVEFLVSFYNNEISEKSEIFDDQFSVERPDGSNFTLKIRSTKLEDSAMYFCASSGIVNPGLWETQYFGPGTRLLVL.

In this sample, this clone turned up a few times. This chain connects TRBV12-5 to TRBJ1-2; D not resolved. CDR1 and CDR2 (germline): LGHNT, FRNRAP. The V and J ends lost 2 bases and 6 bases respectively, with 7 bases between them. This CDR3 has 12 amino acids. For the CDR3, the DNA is TGTGCTAGTGGTTTGCCCTTAGATGGCTACACCTTC. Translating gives CASGLPLDGYTF.

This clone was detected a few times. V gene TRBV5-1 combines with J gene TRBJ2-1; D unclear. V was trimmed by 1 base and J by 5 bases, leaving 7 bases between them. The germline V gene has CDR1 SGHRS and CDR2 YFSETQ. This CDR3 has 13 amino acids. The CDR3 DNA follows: TGCGCCAGCAGCTTGAACCTCGACAATGAGCAGTTCTTC. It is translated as CASSLNLDNEQFF.

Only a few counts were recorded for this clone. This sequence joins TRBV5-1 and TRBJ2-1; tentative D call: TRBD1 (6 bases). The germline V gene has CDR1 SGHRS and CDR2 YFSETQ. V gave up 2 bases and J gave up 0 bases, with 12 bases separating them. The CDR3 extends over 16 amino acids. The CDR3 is CASSLIQGLSYNEQFF. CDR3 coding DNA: TGCGCCAGCAGCTTAATACAGGGTCTCTCCTACAATGAGCAGTTCTTC.

CDR3 region: CASSTGGTEAFF. The CDR3 DNA follows: TGTGCCAGCAGTACGGGGGGCACTGAAGCTTTCTTT. V gene TRBV6-6 combines with J gene TRBJ1-1; weak D call: TRBD1 (5 bases). V lost 5 bases and J lost 4, with 8 bases in between. The CDR3 totals 12 residues. Germline CDR1 and CDR2: MNHNY and SVGAGI (reference sequence).

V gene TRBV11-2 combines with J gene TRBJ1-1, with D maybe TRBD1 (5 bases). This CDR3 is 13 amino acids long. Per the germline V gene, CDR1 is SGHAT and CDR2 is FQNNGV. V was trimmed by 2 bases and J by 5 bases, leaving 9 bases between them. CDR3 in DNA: TGTGCCAGCAGCTTAATGGGGGGGACTGAAGCTTTCTTT. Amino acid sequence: CASSLMGGTEAFF. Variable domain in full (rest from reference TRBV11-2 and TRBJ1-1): EAGVAQSPRYKIIEKRQSVAFWCNPISGHATLYWYQQILGQGPKLLIQFQNNGVVDDSQLPKDRFSAERLKGVDSTLKIQPAKLEDSAVYLCASSLMGGTEAFFGQGTRLTVV.

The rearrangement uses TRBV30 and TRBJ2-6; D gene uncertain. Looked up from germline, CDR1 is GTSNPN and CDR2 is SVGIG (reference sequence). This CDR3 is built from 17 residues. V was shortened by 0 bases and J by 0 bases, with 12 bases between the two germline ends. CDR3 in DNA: TGTGCCTGGAGTGTCGACCAGCCCTACTCTGGGGCCAACGTCCTGACTTTC. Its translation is CAWSVDQPYSGANVLTF. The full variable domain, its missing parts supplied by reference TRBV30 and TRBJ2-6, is SQTIHQWPATLVQPVGSPLSLECTVEGTSNPNLYWYRQAAGRGLQLLFYSVGIGQISSEVPQNLSASRPQDRQFILSSKKLLLSDSGFYLCAWSVDQPYSGANVLTFGAGSRLTVL.

This chain's CDR3 is CASRIGTSVTYEQYF. CDR3 DNA sequence: TGTGCCAGCAGAATCGGGACTAGCGTCACCTACGAGCAGTACTTC. The chain couples TRBV6-6 to TRBJ2-7; 10 nucleotides agree with TRBD2. There are 15 residues in the CDR3. Germline loops: CDR1 MNHNY, CDR2 SVGAGI (reference sequence). After removal of 6 bases from V and 2 bases from J, the junction contained 7 bases not matched to a gene.